This T cell receptor beta chain was profiled in a study of T cell repertoires in cytomegalovirus infection. Study as a whole: CMV infection together with matching HLA type was indicated by public TCR beta signatures. Findings and limits, study-wide: The study found HLA-C-restricted CMV-specific TCR beta clonotypes dominating the ex vivo response. Adding up the frequency of public TCR beta families identified people who carried CMV plus the relevant HLA.

Of note for this clonotype: The antigen remains unidentified.

A single record per CDR3 protein comes from TCRdb applying MiXCR to the reads. The repertoire holds about 680,000 distinct CDR3 sequences, with 24% as singletons. Germline-derived CDR1 and CDR2 are SEHNR and FQNEAQ (reference sequence). The CDR3 extends over 13 amino acids. The V gene lost 6 bases and the J gene lost 0 bases, with 5 bases spanning the gap. The sequence was collected from a human donor in good health (CMV status not recorded). Some clones in this sample may be carry-over from other donors' samples. Material: CD8+ T cells from PBMCs. This chain uses TRBV7-9 with TRBJ1-4; no reliable D call. CDR3 in amino acids: CASRISTNEKLFF. The CDR3 nucleotides read TGTGCCAGCAGGATTTCAACTAATGAAAAACTGTTTTTT.